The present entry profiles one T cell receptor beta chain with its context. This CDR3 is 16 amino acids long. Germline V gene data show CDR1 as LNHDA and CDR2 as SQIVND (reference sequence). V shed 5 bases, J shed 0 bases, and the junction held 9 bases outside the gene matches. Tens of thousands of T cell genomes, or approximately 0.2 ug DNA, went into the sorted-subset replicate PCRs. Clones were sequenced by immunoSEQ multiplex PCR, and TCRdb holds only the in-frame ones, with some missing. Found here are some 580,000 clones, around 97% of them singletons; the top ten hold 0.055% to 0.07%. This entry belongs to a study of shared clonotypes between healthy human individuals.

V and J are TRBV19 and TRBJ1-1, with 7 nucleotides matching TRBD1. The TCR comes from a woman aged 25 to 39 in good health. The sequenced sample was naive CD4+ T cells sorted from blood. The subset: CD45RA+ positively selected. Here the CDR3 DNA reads TGTGCCAGTAGTCCCAGACAGGGAAGTATGAACACTGAAGCTTTCTTT. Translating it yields CASSPRQGSMNTEAFF.